A selection of T cell receptor beta chains follows, all from one sample in a study of T cell responses to AZD1222 COVID-19 vaccine. Some clones are missing from TCRdb's copy, which holds only in-frame ones; the method was immunoSEQ multiplex PCR. The profile shows about 90,000 clones, about 90% of them singletons. The sequenced sample was peripheral blood, obtained on day 0 of MenACWY control vaccination. These receptors were obtained from an adult in good health. Both conserved end residues are part of each CDR3. Fields, in order: clone size, J gene, D gene, V gene, CDR3 protein. A D gene is named only where the DNA matches it firmly. Some rows have no size entry. The others give once, few or many, or a class for an expanded clone.

NA TRBJ2-3 NA TRBV19 CASSMAGASTDTQYF
NA TRBJ2-1 NA TRBV6-4 CASRRDIYNEQFF
NA TRBJ1-1 NA TRBV5-1 CASSLGQMNTEAFF
NA TRBJ2-1 NA TRBV3-1/TRBV3-2 CASSPTSSYNEQFF
few TRBJ1-5 NA TRBV10-2 CASREQGNQPQHF
NA TRBJ2-2 NA TRBV3-1/TRBV3-2 CASSQETGTGELFF
NA TRBJ2-1 TRBD2 TRBV29-1 CSVLPPGLATNNEQFF
NA TRBJ2-1 NA TRBV29-1 CSVDHYNEQFF
once TRBJ1-2 TRBD1 TRBV7-8 CASSPRFQGASGGYTF
NA TRBJ1-6 NA TRBV6-5 CASSYFGVDSPLHF
NA TRBJ1-3 TRBD1 TRBV28 CASRSTGPGNTIYF
once TRBJ1-5 TRBD1 TRBV15 CATSLGQGNQPQHF
NA TRBJ1-2 NA TRBV27 CASSSFRDNYGYTF
NA TRBJ1-1 NA TRBV6-5 CASSSWVRRDTEAFF